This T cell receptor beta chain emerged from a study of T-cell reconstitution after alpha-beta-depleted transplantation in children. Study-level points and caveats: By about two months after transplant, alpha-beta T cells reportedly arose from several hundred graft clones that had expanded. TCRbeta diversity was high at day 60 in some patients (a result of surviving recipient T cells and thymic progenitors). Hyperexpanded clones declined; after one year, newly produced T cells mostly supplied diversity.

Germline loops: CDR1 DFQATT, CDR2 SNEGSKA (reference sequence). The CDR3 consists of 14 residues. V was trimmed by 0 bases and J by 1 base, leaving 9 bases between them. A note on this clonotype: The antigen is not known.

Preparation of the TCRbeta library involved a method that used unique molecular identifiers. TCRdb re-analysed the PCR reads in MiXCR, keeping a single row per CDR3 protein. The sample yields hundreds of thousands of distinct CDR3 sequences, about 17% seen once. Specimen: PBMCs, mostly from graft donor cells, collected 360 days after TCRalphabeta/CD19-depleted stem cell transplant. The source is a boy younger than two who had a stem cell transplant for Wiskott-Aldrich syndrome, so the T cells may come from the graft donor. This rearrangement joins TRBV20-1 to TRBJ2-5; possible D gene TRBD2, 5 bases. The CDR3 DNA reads TGCAGTGCTAGAGATGGGCTAGCCCAAGAGACCCAGTACTTC. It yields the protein CSARDGLAQETQYF.